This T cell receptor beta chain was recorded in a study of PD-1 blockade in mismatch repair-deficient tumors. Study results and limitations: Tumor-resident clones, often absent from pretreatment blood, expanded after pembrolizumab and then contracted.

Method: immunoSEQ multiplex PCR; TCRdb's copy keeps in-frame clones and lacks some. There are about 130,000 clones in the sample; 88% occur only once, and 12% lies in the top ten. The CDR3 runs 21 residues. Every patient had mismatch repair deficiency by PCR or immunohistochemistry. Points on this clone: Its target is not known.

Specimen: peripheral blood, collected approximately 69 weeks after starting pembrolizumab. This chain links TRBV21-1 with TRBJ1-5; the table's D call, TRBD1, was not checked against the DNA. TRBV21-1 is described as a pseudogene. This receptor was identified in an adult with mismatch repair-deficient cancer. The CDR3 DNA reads TGTGCCAGCAGCAAAGTAAAAAGGGAGGACAGGGGCGAATATAGCAATCAGCCCCAGCATTTT. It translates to CASSKVKREDRGEYSNQPQHF.